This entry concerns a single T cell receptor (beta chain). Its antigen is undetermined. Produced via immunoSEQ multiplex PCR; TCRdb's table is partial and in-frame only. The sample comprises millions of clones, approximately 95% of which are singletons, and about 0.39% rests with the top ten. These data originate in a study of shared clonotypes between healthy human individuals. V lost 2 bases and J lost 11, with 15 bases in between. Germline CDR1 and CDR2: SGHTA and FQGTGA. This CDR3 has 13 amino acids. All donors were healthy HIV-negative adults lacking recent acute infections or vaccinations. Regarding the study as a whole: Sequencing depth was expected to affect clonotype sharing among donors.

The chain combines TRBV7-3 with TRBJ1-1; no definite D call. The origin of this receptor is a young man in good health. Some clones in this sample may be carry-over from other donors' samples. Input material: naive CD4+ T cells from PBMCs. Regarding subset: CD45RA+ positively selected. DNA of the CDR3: TGTGCCAGCAGCTTATCTGGGCCCCTGGGGGCTTTCTTT. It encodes CASSLSGPLGAFF.